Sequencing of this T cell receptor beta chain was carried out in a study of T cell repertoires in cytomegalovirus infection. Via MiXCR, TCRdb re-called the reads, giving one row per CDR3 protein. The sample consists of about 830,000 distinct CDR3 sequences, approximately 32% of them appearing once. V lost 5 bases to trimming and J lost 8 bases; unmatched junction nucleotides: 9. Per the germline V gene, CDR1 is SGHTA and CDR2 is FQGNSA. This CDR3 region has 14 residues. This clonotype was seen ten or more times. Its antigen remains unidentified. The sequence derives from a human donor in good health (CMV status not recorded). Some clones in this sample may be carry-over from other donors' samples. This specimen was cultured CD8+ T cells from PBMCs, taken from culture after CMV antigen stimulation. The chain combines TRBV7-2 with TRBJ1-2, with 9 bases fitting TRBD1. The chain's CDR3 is CASSTTGGWWGYTF. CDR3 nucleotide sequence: TGTGCCAGCAGCACAACAGGGGGCTGGTGGGGCTACACCTTC. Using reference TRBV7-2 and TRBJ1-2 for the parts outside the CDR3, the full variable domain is GAGVSQSPSNKVTEKGKDVELRCDPISGHTALYWYRQSLGQGLEFLIYFQGNSAPDKSGLPSDRFSAERTGGSVSTLTIQRTQQEDSAVYLCASSTTGGWWGYTFGSGTRLTVV.